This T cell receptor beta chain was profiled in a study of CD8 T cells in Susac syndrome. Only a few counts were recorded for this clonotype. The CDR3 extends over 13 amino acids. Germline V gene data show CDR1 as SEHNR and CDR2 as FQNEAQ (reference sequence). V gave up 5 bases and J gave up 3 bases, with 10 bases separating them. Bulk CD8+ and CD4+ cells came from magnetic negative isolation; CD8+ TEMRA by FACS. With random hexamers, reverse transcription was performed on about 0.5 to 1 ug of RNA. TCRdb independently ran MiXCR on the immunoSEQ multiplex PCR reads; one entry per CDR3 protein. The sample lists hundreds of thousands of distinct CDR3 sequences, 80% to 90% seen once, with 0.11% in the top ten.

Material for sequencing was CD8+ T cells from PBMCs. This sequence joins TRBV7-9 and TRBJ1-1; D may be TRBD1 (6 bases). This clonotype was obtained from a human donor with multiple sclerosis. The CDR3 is CASSRTAHTEAFF. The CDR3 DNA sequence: TGTGCCAGCAGCCGGACAGCCCACACTGAAGCTTTCTTT.